This T cell receptor beta chain was retrieved from a study of T cells in Graves' hyperthyroidism and ophthalmopathy. This clonotype was found many times. The hyperthyroidism patients had all been newly diagnosed, and their disease duration was under 2 months. Their ages ranged from 18 to 65 years. Exclusion criteria comprised uncontrolled infection, other autoimmune disease, pregnancy or lactation. The study based diagnoses on clinical symptoms, serum thyroxine and TRAb, thyroid ultrasound and orbital computed tomography. V shed 6 bases and J shed 3 bases, with 28 bases lying between them. The CDR3 runs 19 residues. CDR1 and CDR2 (germline): MNHEY, SMNVEV (reference sequence). The source material, RNA transcripts, was used to amplify TCR beta CDR3 regions. HTBI primers were used for first-round RT-PCR of the TCR CDR3. TCRdb processed the multiplex PCR reads anew with MiXCR; each CDR3 protein has one entry. The data show around 340,000 distinct CDR3 sequences, roughly a sixth seen once.

The source of this sequence is a woman aged 25-40 years with Graves' hyperthyroidism that later progressed to Graves' ophthalmopathy. The sequencing sample was made of blood. This chain uses TRBV27 with TRBJ2-3, with D tentatively TRBD2 (6 bases). The CDR3 nucleotides read TGTGCCAGCAGAACCGCGGTGGGGCGTGTCGGGAGTGGTACAGATACGCAGTATTTT. Translation: CASRTAVGRVGSGTDTQYF.